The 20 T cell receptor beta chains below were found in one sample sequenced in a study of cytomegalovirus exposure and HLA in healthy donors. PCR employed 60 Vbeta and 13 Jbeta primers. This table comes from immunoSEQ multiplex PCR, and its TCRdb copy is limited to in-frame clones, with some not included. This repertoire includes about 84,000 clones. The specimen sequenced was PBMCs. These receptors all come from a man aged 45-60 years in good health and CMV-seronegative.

The CDR3 DNA reads as TGTGCCAGCAGCCCAACTTGGACAGGCTCCTACGAGCAGTACTTC. It yields the protein CASSPTWTGSYEQYF. V usage is TRBV9 and J usage is TRBJ2-7, with 7 bases identical to TRBD1. Germline assignment: CDR1 SGDLS and CDR2 YYNGEE. The CDR3 length is 15 residues. Trimming at V came to 4 bases and at J to 0 bases, leaving 7 bases not matched to a gene.

The CDR3 sequence: CASSPRGTGGIGELFF. In DNA form, the CDR3 reads TGTGCCAGCTCACCAAGAGGGACAGGGGGCATCGGGGAGCTGTTTTTT. The rearrangement joins TRBV18 to TRBJ2-2, with TRBD1 matching 12 bases. Germline assignment: CDR1 KGHSH and CDR2 LQKENI. Losses at the gene ends were 2 bases for V and 7 bases for J; bases not matched to a gene: 5. CDR3 length equals 16 residues.

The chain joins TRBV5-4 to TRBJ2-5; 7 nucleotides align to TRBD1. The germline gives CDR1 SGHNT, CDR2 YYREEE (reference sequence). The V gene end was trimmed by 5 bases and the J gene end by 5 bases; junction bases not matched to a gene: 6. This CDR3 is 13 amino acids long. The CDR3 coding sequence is TGTGCCAGCAGAGGACAGGATCGGGAGACCCAGTACTTC. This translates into CASRGQDRETQYF.

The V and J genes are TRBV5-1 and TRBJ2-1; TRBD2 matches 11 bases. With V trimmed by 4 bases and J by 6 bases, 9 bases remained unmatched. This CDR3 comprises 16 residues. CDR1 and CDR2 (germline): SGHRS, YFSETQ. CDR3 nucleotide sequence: TGCGCCAGCAGCATAGGGGGTAGCGGGGGGGCCAATGAGCAGTTCTTC. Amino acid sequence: CASSIGGSGGANEQFF.

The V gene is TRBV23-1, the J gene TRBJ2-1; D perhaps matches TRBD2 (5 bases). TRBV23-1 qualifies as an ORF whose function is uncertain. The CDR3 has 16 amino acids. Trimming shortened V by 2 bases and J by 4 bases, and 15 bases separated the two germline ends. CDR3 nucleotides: TGCGCCAGCAGTCAAATACCCCGGGAACCTTACAATGAGCAGTTCTTC. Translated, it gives CASSQIPREPYNEQFF.

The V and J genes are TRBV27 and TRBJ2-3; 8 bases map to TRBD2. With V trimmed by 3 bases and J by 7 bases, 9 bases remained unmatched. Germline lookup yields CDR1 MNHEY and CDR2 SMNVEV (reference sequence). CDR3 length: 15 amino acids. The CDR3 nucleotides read TGTGCCAGCAGTTTCAAGCGGGGGACAAGGAATACGCAGTATTTT. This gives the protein CASSFKRGTRNTQYF.

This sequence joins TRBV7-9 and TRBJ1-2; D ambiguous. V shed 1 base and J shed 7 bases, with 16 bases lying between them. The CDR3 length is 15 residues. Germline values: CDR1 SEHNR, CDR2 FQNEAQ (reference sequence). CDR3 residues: CASSLVSVSGSGYTF. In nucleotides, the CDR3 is TGTGCCAGCAGCTTAGTTTCAGTTTCAGGTTCTGGCTACACCTTC. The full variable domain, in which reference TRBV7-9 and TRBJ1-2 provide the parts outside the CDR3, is DTGVSQNPRHKITKRGQNVTFRCDPISEHNRLYWYRQTLGQGPEFLTYFQNEAQLEKSRLLSDRFSAERPKGSFSTLEIQRTEQGDSAMYLCASSLVSVSGSGYTFGSGTRLTVV.

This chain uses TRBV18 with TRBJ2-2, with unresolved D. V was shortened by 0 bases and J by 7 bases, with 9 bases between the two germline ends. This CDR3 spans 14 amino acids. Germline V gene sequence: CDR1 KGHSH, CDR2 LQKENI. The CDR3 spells CASSPPSGVGELFF. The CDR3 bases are TGTGCCAGCTCACCACCATCCGGTGTCGGGGAGCTGTTTTTT.

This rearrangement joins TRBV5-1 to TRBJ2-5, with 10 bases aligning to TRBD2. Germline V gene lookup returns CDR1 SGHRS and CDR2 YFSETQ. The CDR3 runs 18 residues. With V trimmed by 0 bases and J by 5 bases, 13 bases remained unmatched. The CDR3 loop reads CASSLGVFSGGADETQYF. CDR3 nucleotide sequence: TGCGCCAGCAGCTTGGGAGTGTTCAGCGGGGGGGCGGATGAGACCCAGTACTTC.

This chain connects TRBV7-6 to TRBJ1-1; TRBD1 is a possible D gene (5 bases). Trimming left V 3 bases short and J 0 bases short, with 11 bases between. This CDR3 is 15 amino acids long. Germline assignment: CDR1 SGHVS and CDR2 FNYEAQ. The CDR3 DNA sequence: TGTGCCAGCAGCTTTCAGGGTGGCATGAACACTGAAGCTTTCTTT. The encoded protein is CASSFQGGMNTEAFF.

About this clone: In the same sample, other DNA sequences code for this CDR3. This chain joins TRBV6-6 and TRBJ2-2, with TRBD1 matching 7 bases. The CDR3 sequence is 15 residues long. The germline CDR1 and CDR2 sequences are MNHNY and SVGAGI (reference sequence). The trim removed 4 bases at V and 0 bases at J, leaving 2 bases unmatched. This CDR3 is CASSSTGANTGELFF. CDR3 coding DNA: TGTGCCAGCAGTTCAACAGGGGCGAACACCGGGGAGCTGTTTTTT.

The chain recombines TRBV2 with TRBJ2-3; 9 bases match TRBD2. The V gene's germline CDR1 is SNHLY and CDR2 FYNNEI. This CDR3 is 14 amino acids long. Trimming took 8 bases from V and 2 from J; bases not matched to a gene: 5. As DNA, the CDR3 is TGTGCCAGCTTGACTAGCGGACACACAGATACGCAGTATTTT. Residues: CASLTSGHTDTQYF. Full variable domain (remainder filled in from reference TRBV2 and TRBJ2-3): EPEVTQTPSHQVTQMGQEVILRCVPISNHLYFYWYRQILGQKVEFLVSFYNNEISEKSEIFDDQFSVERPDGSNFTLKIRSTKLEDSAMYFCASLTSGHTDTQYFGPGTRLTVL.

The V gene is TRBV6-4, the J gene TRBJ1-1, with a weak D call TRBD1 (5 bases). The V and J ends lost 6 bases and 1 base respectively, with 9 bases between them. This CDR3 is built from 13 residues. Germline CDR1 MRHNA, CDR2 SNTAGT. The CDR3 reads CASRQGSNTEAFF. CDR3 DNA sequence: TGTGCCAGCAGGCAGGGTTCGAACACTGAAGCTTTCTTT.

CDR3 coding DNA: TGTGCCAGTAGTGCAGGGGGCAGTCAGCCCCAGCATTTT. Translated, it gives CASSAGGSQPQHF. The chain links TRBV19 to TRBJ1-5, with 8 bases fitting TRBD1. CDR1 is LNHDA and CDR2 is SQIVND in the germline V gene (reference sequence). V dropped 5 bases and J dropped 6; count of bases not matched to a gene: 3. The CDR3 is 13 residues long.

CDR3 coding DNA: TGTGCCAGCAGCGCGAGGACAGGGGATACTGAAGCTTTCTTT. It encodes CASSARTGDTEAFF. The chain couples TRBV9 to TRBJ1-1; 9 bases match TRBD1. The CDR3 covers 14 residues. The V segment lost 3 bases and the J segment 5 bases; nucleotides outside the gene matches: 5. Germline CDR1 is SGDLS and CDR2 is YYNGEE.

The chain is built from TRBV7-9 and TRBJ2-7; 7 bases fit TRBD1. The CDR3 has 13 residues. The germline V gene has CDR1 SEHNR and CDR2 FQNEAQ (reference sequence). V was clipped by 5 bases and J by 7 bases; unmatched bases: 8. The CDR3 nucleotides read TGTGCCAGCAGCCCCGGACAGGCGTGGGAGCAGTACTTC. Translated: CASSPGQAWEQYF.

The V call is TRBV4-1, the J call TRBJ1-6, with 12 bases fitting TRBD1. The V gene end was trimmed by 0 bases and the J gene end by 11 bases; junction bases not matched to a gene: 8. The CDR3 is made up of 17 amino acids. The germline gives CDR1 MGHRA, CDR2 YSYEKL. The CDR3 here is CASSQDFAGQGAAPLHF. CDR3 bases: TGCGCCAGCAGCCAAGATTTTGCGGGACAGGGGGCAGCACCCCTCCACTTT.

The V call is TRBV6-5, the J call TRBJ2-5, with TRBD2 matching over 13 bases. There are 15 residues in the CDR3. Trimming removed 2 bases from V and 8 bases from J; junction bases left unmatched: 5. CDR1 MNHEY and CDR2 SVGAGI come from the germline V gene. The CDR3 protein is CASSYRGLAGETQYF. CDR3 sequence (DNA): TGTGCCAGCAGTTACCGCGGACTAGCGGGGGAAACCCAGTACTTC.

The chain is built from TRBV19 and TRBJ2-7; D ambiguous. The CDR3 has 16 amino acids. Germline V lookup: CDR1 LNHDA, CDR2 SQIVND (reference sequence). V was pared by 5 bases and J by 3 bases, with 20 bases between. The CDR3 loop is CASSRTARSGVYEQYF. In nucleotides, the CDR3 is TGTGCCAGTAGTCGTACAGCACGATCTGGTGTCTACGAGCAGTACTTC.

The DNA for the CDR3 is TGTGCCAGCAGTCCCGGGACAGAATACGAGCAGTACTTC. Translating it yields CASSPGTEYEQYF. The chain couples TRBV11-3 to TRBJ2-7; the match to TRBD1 covers 7 bases. Per germline, CDR1 SGHNT and CDR2 YENEEA. The junction had 6 bases not matched to a gene; V was cut back by 6 bases and J by 4 bases. The CDR3 consists of 13 residues.